This TCR beta chain stems from a study of blood T cell repertoires in COVID-19. For the study at large: The origin of the acute and convalescent COVID-19 samples was the United States, Italy and Spain. Sample material is recorded as cDNA or gDNA derived from T cells, B-cell-depleted T cells, or PBMCs.

In the authors' methods: Estimated nucleated cell counts came from reference gene primer amplification. Generated by immunoSEQ multiplex PCR, the TCRdb table keeps only in-frame clones and is missing some. V and J calls and clone size are those listed in that table; D and trimming were worked out from the DNA. Counted here are around 300,000 clones, around 87% occurring once; the ten biggest clones make up 1%. The CDR3 runs to 13 residues. J was trimmed by 8 bases and V by 3 bases; bases with no gene match: 5. The sequence was obtained from a man aged 45-65 years with active or convalescent COVID-19. V is TRBV12-3 or TRBV12-4 and J is TRBJ1-2; 8 bases align to TRBD1. Sequences were obtained from peripheral blood. CDR3 region: CASSFNRGGGYTF. As DNA, the CDR3 is TGTGCCAGCAGTTTTAACAGGGGGGGAGGCTACACCTTC.